The clone carrying this T cell receptor (beta chain) was detected only once. Measured with immunoSEQ multiplex PCR; TCRdb has only the in-frame clones, and not every one. The repertoire holds 90,000 or so clones, with 80% to 90% as singletons. The sample comes from a study of T cell responses to AZD1222 COVID-19 vaccine. The J segment lost 6 bases and the V segment lost 5 bases, leaving 5 bases of the junction unmatched. The CDR3 has 14 amino acids. From germline, CDR1 is SGHAT and CDR2 FQNNGV. The chain carries TRBV11-2 and TRBJ1-1; 11 bases match TRBD1. The sample was peripheral blood, taken on day 0 of AZD1222 vaccination. The source is an adult in good health. This chain's CDR3 is CASSADRGRAEAFF. The CDR3 nucleotides are TGTGCCAGCAGCGCGGACAGGGGGCGGGCTGAAGCTTTCTTT.